This TCR beta chain emerged from a study of post-analysis software for immune sequencing data. Study-wide results and caveats: A significant reduction in normalized Chao1 diversity was observed in multiple sclerosis patients versus controls. TRBV segments more frequent in patients than in controls numbered five and included TRBV5-6, TRBV5-1 and TRBV20-1. Co-batched samples clustered tightly together by F measure.

This clonotype showed up many times. Its antigen remains unidentified. The V end was cut by 0 bases, the J end by 5 bases, with 8 bases between. CDR3 length: 13 amino acids. The library was made from cDNA and included unique molecular identifiers. MiXCR, run by TCRdb on the PCR reads, gives a single entry per CDR3 protein. The sample shows under 200,000 distinct CDR3 sequences, around 29% of them seen only once. The source material was blood. This TCR was recovered from a girl younger than 18 with multiple sclerosis. The chain couples TRBV6-7 to TRBJ2-7; D remains unclear. TRBV6-7 is reported as an ORF; its role is uncertain. As DNA, the CDR3 is TGTGCCAGCAGTTACTCTATAGGCCACGAGCAGTACTTC. As protein: CASSYSIGHEQYF.